What follows is one TCR beta chain and its context. This entry is derived from a study of blood T cell repertoires in COVID-19. TCRdb's table, derived via immunoSEQ multiplex PCR, lists solely in-frame clones and lacks some. The repertoire holds more than 150,000 clones, with 70% to 90% as singletons. Germline V CDR1 and CDR2: SEHNR, FQNEAQ (reference sequence). The ends lost 1 base at V and 2 bases at J; junction bases unmatched: 7. The length of the CDR3 is 18 residues. Sequencing was carried out using peripheral blood. The chain has TRBV7-9 and TRBJ2-5; TRBD2 matches at 13 bases. The source is a man aged 45-65 years with active or convalescent COVID-19. DNA of the CDR3: TGTGCCAGCAGCTTAGGACTAGCGGGAGGTCACAAACAAGAGACCCAGTACTTC. This encodes CASSLGLAGGHKQETQYF.